Below are 24 T cell receptor beta chains sequenced from a single sample in a study of T cell changes during pregnancy in multiple sclerosis. Sequencing used immunoSEQ multiplex PCR; TCRdb keeps in-frame clones, though not all of them. The sample lists 60,000 to 75,000 clones; around nine tenths were seen once. Source: peripheral blood, taken in the second trimester of pregnancy. The receptors here all came from a female donor with multiple sclerosis, enrolled in a pregnancy study.

The V call is TRBV19, the J call TRBJ2-4; TRBD1 matches 8 bases. The CDR3 is 15 amino acids. Germline V gene data show CDR1 as LNHDA and CDR2 as SQIVND (reference sequence). V lost 5 bases and J lost 9; bases outside the gene matches: 12. DNA for the CDR3: TGTGCCAGTAGTTTGACTCGACAGGGGACGGGCATTCAGTACTTC. This gives the protein CASSLTRQGTGIQYF. Supplemented by reference TRBV19 and TRBJ2-4, the full variable domain reads DGGITQSPKYLFRKEGQNVTLSCEQNLNHDAMYWYRQDPGQGLRLIYYSQIVNDFQKGDIAEGYSVSREKKESFPLTVTSAQKNPTAFYLCASSLTRQGTGIQYFGAGTRLSVL.

This chain connects TRBV2 to TRBJ2-3; D might be TRBD2 (6 bases). The germline gives CDR1 SNHLY, CDR2 FYNNEI. CDR3 length: 15 amino acids. V lost 4 bases to trimming and J lost 2 bases, with 13 bases between them. CDR3 residues: CASSVLAGATDTQYF. CDR3 nucleotides: TGTGCCAGCAGTGTACTAGCTGGGGCCACAGATACGCAGTATTTT.

The chain carries TRBV11-2 and TRBJ2-4, with 11 bases fitting TRBD2. With V trimmed by 4 bases and J by 6 bases, 5 bases remained unmatched. Per the germline V gene, CDR1 is SGHAT and CDR2 is FQNNGV. The CDR3 totals 15 residues. The CDR3 region has the DNA TGTGCCAGCAGCTATAGCGGGGGGGCGGGAAACATTCAGTACTTC. Protein: CASSYSGGAGNIQYF.

The chain is built from TRBV7-9 and TRBJ2-7; 7 bases are a match to TRBD2. This CDR3 has 19 amino acids. The J segment lost 3 bases and the V segment lost 2 bases, leaving 19 bases of the junction unmatched. Per germline, CDR1 SEHNR and CDR2 FQNEAQ (reference sequence). The CDR3 DNA sequence: TGTGCCAGCAGCTTAAGACCGGGGGGACGGGAGCCCGACGTCTACGAGCAGTACTTC. Translation: CASSLRPGGREPDVYEQYF.

The rearrangement joins TRBV30 to TRBJ1-2; 10 positions agree with TRBD1. The ends lost 0 bases at V and 6 bases at J; junction bases unmatched: 10. This CDR3 contains 16 residues. Germline CDR1 GTSNPN, CDR2 SVGIG (reference sequence). CDR3 bases: TGTGCCTGGAGTGTACAATTCCCGGGACAGGGGAATGGCTACACCTTC. Translated: CAWSVQFPGQGNGYTF. The whole variable domain, filled in from reference TRBV30 and TRBJ1-2, reads SQTIHQWPATLVQPVGSPLSLECTVEGTSNPNLYWYRQAAGRGLQLLFYSVGIGQISSEVPQNLSASRPQDRQFILSSKKLLLSDSGFYLCAWSVQFPGQGNGYTFGSGTRLTVV.

V and J are TRBV6-5 and TRBJ1-2, with D perhaps TRBD1 (5 bases). CDR3 length equals 14 residues. Deletions cut 6 bases from V and 6 bases from J, with 17 bases between. The V gene's germline CDR1 is MNHEY and CDR2 SVGAGI. CDR3 nucleotides: TGTGCCAGCAGCCCGGGACTTCAGTACCATGGCTACACCTTC. Translating gives CASSPGLQYHGYTF.

V and J are TRBV4-2 and TRBJ2-2; a weak D match, TRBD2 (6 bases). The V end was cut by 1 base, the J end by 2 bases, with 11 bases between. The CDR3 has 16 amino acids. CDR1 is LGHNA and CDR2 is YNFKEQ in the germline V gene. The CDR3 spells CASSQAGGANTGELFF. CDR3 in DNA: TGTGCCAGCAGCCAAGCCGGGGGAGCTAACACCGGGGAGCTGTTTTTT.

The chain is built from TRBV5-4 and TRBJ1-1; TRBD1 is a possible D gene (6 bases). V lost 5 bases and J 5 bases, leaving 19 bases between the germline ends. The CDR3 extends over 15 amino acids. Germline V lookup: CDR1 SGHNT, CDR2 YYREEE (reference sequence). The CDR3, as DNA: TGTGCCAGCAGTGGTGGGTCAGGGGCGCTTACTGAAGCTTTCTTT. This sequence encodes CASSGGSGALTEAFF.

The V and J genes are TRBV2 and TRBJ1-5; D is unresolved. V was clipped by 3 bases and J by 5 bases, with 11 bases between them. The CDR3 is 14 amino acids. Germline V CDR1 and CDR2: SNHLY, FYNNEI. The CDR3 region is CASSELAEDQPQHF. CDR3 sequence (DNA): TGTGCCAGCAGTGAGTTGGCCGAAGATCAGCCCCAGCATTTT.

This chain joins TRBV5-1 and TRBJ1-3; D remains ambiguous. The CDR3 has 16 residues. The V end lost 1 base, the J end lost 0 bases, and 11 bases lay between the germline ends. Germline V CDR1 and CDR2: SGHRS, YFSETQ. CDR3: CASSLTDASSGNTIYF. For the CDR3, the DNA is TGCGCCAGCAGCTTGACAGACGCCAGCTCTGGAAACACCATATATTTT.

This chain links TRBV7-9 with TRBJ1-4; D is possibly TRBD1 (6 bases). Germline V lookup: CDR1 SEHNR, CDR2 FQNEAQ (reference sequence). V lost 6 bases and J 7 bases, leaving 15 bases between the germline ends. The CDR3 runs 14 residues. Written as DNA, the CDR3 is TGTGCCAGCAGGAGCGACAGGCTCGGTGAAAAACTGTTTTTT. Translated: CASRSDRLGEKLFF.

The CDR3 reads CASSAGQGVKYF. The CDR3 DNA sequence: TGTGCCAGCAGCGCCGGACAGGGGGTAAAGTACTTC. The chain carries TRBV7-9 and TRBJ2-5, with 10 bases fitting TRBD1. Trimming at V came to 5 bases and at J to 12 bases, leaving 6 bases not matched to a gene. The length of the CDR3 is 12 residues. Germline V gene lookup returns CDR1 SEHNR and CDR2 FQNEAQ (reference sequence).

This clone has only one observation. This sequence joins TRBV19 and TRBJ2-7; 8 nucleotides agree with TRBD1. CDR1 LNHDA and CDR2 SQIVND come from the germline V gene (reference sequence). The CDR3 covers 13 residues. V was pared by 4 bases and J by 6 bases, with 5 bases of the junction left unmatched. CDR3 in DNA: TGTGCCAGTAGTACTACAGGGGGAGGCGAGCAGTACTTC. Translation gives CASSTTGGGEQYF.

This sequence joins TRBV6-6 and TRBJ1-1, with D perhaps TRBD1 (5 bases). Germline-derived CDR1 and CDR2 are MNHNY and SVGAGI (reference sequence). The CDR3 is 13 amino acids. V lost 1 base, J lost 11 bases, and 14 bases lay in between. The CDR3 here is CASSYYGAGPAFF. CDR3 nucleotides: TGTGCCAGCAGTTACTATGGGGCAGGCCCGGCTTTCTTT.

The V call is TRBV5-4, the J call TRBJ2-6; no definite D call. The CDR3 has 11 residues. CDR1 is SGHNT, CDR2 YYREEE, per germline (reference sequence). Trimming cost V 9 bases and J 2 bases, with 3 bases left between them. CDR3 coding DNA: TGTGCCACCGCTGGGGCCAACGTCCTGACTTTC. Translated, it gives CATAGANVLTF.

V usage is TRBV9 and J usage is TRBJ2-2, with D tentatively TRBD1 (5 bases). Trimming took 0 bases from V and 3 from J, leaving 12 bases between them. The CDR3 is 16 residues long. Per germline, CDR1 SGDLS and CDR2 YYNGEE. The CDR3 region is CASSVGAGFDTGELFF. The CDR3 nucleotides read TGTGCCAGCAGCGTAGGGGCAGGGTTCGACACCGGGGAGCTGTTTTTT.

This clone was counted once. This chain joins TRBV6-5 and TRBJ1-2; weak D call: TRBD1 (6 bases). Per germline, CDR1 MNHEY and CDR2 SVGAGI. The CDR3 totals 16 residues. Trimming cost V 4 bases and J 5 bases, with 20 bases left between them. The CDR3 sequence: CASSWNDRWEEYGYTF. The CDR3 region has the DNA TGTGCCAGCAGTTGGAACGACAGGTGGGAAGAATATGGCTACACCTTC.

V is TRBV5-1 and J is TRBJ2-5; perhaps TRBD1 as D (6 bases). V dropped 2 bases and J dropped 1 base, with 12 bases sitting between them. The CDR3 totals 15 residues. From germline, CDR1 is SGHRS and CDR2 YFSETQ. DNA for the CDR3: TGCGCCAGCAGCTTCTATCGGACAGCCCAAGAGACCCAGTACTTC. Its protein product is CASSFYRTAQETQYF.

The rearrangement uses TRBV27 and TRBJ2-7, with a weak D call TRBD1 (6 bases). Germline-derived CDR1 and CDR2 are MNHEY and SMNVEV (reference sequence). The ends were cut back, 0 bases at V and 4 bases at J, with 16 bases in the middle. This CDR3 has 16 amino acids. The CDR3 is CASSLSQPGDLYEQYF. The CDR3 DNA reads TGTGCCAGCAGTTTATCCCAACCAGGGGACCTGTACGAGCAGTACTTC.

The genes are TRBV28 and TRBJ2-7; weak D call: TRBD1 (6 bases). CDR1 and CDR2 from the germline V gene are MDHEN and SYDVKM. CDR3 length equals 14 residues. V was pared by 5 bases and J by 3 bases, with 14 bases between. Here the CDR3 reads CASSLPQGRYEQYF. DNA of the CDR3: TGTGCCAGCAGTCTTCCCCAGGGGCGCTACGAGCAGTACTTC.

CDR3 sequence (DNA): TGTGCCAGCAGTTCCGACAGGGGAGGGGCGGGGTACACCTACAATGAGCAGTTCTTC. Protein sequence: CASSSDRGGAGYTYNEQFF. The chain couples TRBV28 to TRBJ2-1, with TRBD1 as a possible D gene (8 bases). CDR1 and CDR2 from the germline V gene are MDHEN and SYDVKM. The CDR3 is 19 residues long. The ends were cut back, 4 bases at V and 2 bases at J, with 24 bases in the middle.

The chain is built from TRBV7-9 and TRBJ1-4, with a weak D call TRBD1 (5 bases). V lost 2 bases and J 8 bases, leaving 21 bases between the germline ends. The germline V gene encodes CDR1 SEHNR and CDR2 FQNEAQ (reference sequence). The CDR3 has 17 amino acids. CDR3 region: CASSLPRSFGAAEKLFF. The CDR3 DNA reads TGTGCCAGCAGCTTACCCCGATCTTTTGGGGCCGCGGAAAAACTGTTTTTT.

The table lists this clone with a count of one. The chain employs TRBV4-1 and TRBJ1-4; possible D gene TRBD1, 5 bases. The CDR3 length is 16 residues. In germline, CDR1 is MGHRA, CDR2 YSYEKL. The V gene lost 0 bases and the J gene lost 7 bases, with 15 bases spanning the gap. The CDR3 DNA reads TGCGCCAGCAGCCAAGATCCCTCTTTAAGGGGTGAAAAACTGTTTTTT. It encodes CASSQDPSLRGEKLFF.

This sequence joins TRBV15 and TRBJ2-7; D remains unclear. The germline V gene has CDR1 LNHNV and CDR2 YYDKDF (reference sequence). The CDR3 loop spans 15 amino acids. V dropped 0 bases and J dropped 2 bases, with 11 bases sitting between them. CDR3 sequence: CATSRDDTSTYEQYF. The CDR3 bases are TGTGCCACCAGCAGAGATGATACATCGACCTACGAGCAGTACTTC.